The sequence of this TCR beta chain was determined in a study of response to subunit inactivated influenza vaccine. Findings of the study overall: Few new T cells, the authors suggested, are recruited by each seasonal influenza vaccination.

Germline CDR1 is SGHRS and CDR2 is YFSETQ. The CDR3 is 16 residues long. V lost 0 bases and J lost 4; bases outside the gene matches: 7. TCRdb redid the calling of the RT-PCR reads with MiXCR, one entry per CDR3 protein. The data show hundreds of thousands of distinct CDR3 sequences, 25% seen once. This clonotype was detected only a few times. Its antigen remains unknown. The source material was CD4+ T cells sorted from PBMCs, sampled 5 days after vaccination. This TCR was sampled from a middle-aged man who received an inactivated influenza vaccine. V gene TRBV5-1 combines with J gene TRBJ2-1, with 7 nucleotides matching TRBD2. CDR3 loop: CASSLEPGGGYNEQFF. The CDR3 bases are TGCGCCAGCAGCTTGGAGCCTGGCGGGGGTTACAATGAGCAGTTCTTC.